This section outlines one TCR beta chain sequence together with its context. Preparation of the TCRbeta library involved a method that used unique molecular identifiers. TCRdb re-analysed the PCR reads in MiXCR, keeping a single row per CDR3 protein. The data show 360,000 or so distinct CDR3 sequences, about a fifth seen once. The sample comes from a study of T-cell reconstitution after alpha-beta-depleted transplantation in children. This receptor was obtained from a human donor who donated a stem cell graft to a child with acute myeloid leukemia. The material sequenced was PBMCs from the stem cell graft donor, taken from the stem cell graft.

The CDR3 is CASTTDRGQSEAFF. In DNA, the CDR3 is TGTGCCAGCACTACGGACAGGGGGCAATCGGAAGCTTTCTTT. V usage is TRBV4-2 and J usage is TRBJ1-1, with 11 bases aligning to TRBD1. Germline trimming cut 7 bases from V and 8 bases from J; bases unmatched to any gene: 9. The germline V gene has CDR1 LGHNA and CDR2 YNFKEQ. The CDR3 has 14 amino acids.